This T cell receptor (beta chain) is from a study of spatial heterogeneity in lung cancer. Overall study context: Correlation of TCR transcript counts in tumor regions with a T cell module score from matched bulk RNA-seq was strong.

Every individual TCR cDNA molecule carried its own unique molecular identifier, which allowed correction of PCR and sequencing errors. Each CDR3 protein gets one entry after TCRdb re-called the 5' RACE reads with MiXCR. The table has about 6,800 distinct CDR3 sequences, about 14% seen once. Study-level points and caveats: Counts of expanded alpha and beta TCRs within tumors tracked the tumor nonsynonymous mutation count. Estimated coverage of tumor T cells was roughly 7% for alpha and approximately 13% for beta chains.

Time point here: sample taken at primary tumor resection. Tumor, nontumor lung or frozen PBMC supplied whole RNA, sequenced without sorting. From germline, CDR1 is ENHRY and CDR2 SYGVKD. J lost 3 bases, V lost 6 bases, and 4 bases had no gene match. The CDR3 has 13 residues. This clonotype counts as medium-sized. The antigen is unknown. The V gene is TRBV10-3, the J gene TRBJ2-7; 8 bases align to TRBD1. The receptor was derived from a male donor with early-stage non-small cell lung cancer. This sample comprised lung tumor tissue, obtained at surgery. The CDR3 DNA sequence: TGTGCCATCAGACTAGGACAGGGCTACGAGCAGTACTTC. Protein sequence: CAIRLGQGYEQYF.